Described below is a single T cell receptor (beta chain) sequence and its context. Its antigen is not known. Specified time point: pre-sensitization, week 0. Sample treatment: therapeutic diphenylcyclopropenone sensitization with weekly scalp DPC. V lost 5 bases and J lost 3; bases outside the gene matches: 6. The CDR3 has 15 amino acids. TCRdb re-called the RACE reads through MiXCR, storing one row per CDR3 protein. This sample yields around 350,000 distinct CDR3 sequences, of which 5.5% are seen a single time; approximately 8.2% belongs to the top ten. The sample belongs to a study of human T cells and chemical hapten exposure. Across the whole study: Patch tests applied 0.01% DPC to the upper back and were scored after 6 days.

Study-wide findings and caveats: Among expanded TCRs, significantly more large CDR3 similarity clusters formed than among controls.

The sequence derives from a woman younger than 35 with alopecia areata. Some clones in this sample may be carry-over from other donors' samples. Sequences were derived from whole blood, sampled in connection with sensitization to the hapten diphenylcyclopropenone (DPC). The chain combines TRBV12-3 or TRBV12-4 with TRBJ2-3; 9 nucleotides match TRBD1. The CDR3 spells CASSVGTGRTDTQYF. Written as DNA, the CDR3 is TGTGCCAGCAGTGTCGGGACAGGGCGGACAGATACGCAGTATTTT.